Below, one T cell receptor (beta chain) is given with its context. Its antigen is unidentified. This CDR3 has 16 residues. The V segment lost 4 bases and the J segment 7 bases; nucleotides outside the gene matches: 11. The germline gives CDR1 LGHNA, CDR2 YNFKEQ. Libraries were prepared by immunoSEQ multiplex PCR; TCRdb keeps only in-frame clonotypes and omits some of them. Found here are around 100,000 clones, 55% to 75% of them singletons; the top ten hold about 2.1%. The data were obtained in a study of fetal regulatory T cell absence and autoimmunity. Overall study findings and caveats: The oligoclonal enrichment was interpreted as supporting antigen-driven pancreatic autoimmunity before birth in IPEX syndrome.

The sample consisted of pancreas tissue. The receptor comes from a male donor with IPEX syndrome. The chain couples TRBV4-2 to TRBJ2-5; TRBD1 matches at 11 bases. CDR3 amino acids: CASSPTDRGPPGTQYF. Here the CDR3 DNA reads TGTGCCAGCAGCCCCACGGACAGGGGGCCCCCCGGGACCCAGTACTTC.